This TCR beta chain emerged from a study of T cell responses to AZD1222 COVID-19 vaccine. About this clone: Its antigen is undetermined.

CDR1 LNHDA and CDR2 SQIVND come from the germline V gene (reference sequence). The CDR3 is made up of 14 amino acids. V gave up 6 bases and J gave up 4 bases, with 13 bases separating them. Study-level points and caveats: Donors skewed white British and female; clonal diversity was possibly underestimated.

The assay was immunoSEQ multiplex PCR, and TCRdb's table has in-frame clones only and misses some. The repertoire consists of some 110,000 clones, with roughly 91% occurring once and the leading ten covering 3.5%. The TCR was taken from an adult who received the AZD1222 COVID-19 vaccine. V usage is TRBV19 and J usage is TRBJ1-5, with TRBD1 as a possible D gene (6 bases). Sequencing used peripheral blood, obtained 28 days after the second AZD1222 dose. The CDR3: CASRIQGSNQPQHF. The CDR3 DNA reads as TGTGCCAGTAGGATACAGGGTTCTAATCAGCCCCAGCATTTT.